The 12 T cell receptor beta chains reported below all come from one sample, sequenced in a study of blood T cells in healthy people across ages. A sample-barcoded 5' primer and a J-beta primer mix were used in a second PCR of about 7 to 12 cycles. One entry per CDR3 protein, called by TCRdb with MiXCR from the 5' RACE reads. This table holds 600,000 or so distinct CDR3 sequences, about 30% found once. The sequencing sample was made of blood. These receptor sequences come from a woman older than 75 in good health.

This clonotype was recorded at least ten times. CDR3: CAWATGTTYEQYF. The CDR3 nucleotides are TGTGCCTGGGCGACGGGGACAACCTACGAGCAGTACTTC. V and J are TRBV30 and TRBJ2-7, with a tentative D call TRBD1 (6 bases). The CDR3 consists of 13 residues. Germline V gives CDR1 GTSNPN, CDR2 SVGIG (reference sequence). V was clipped by 5 bases and J by 2 bases, with 13 bases between them.

A remark on this clonotype: A much larger clone lies a single base off, so this may be a read error. The chain combines TRBV20-1 with TRBJ1-5; D perhaps matches TRBD1 (6 bases). In germline, CDR1 is DFQATT, CDR2 SNEGSKA (reference sequence). The CDR3 has 14 residues. The germline V and J ends were trimmed by 1 base and 7 bases, with 14 bases remaining between them. The CDR3 region is CSARGSTGSQPQHF. In nucleotides, the CDR3 is TGCAGTGCTAGAGGATCCACAGGGAGCCAGCCCCAGCATTTT.

A remark on this clonotype: One base away lies a much larger clone, so this may be a sequencing read error. The chain employs TRBV20-1 and TRBJ2-7; D could derive from TRBD1 or TRBD2 (5 bases each). From germline, CDR1 is DFQATT and CDR2 SNEGSKA (reference sequence). Between the trimmed V and J ends, which lost 0 bases and 2 bases, there was a span of 14 bases. This CDR3 is built from 15 residues. The CDR3 region has the DNA TGCAGTGCTAGAGATCGAGGGCAGGGTCCCTACGAGCAGTACTTC. This codes for CSARDRGQGPYEQYF.

This sequence joins TRBV5-1 and TRBJ2-7; D unresolved. V lost 7 bases and J lost 2, with 13 bases in between. The CDR3 extends over 13 amino acids. CDR1 and CDR2 (germline): SGHRS, YFSETQ. DNA of the CDR3: TGCGCCAGCCGAAAAGAGAGTGCCTACGAGCAGTACTTC. Its translation is CASRKESAYEQYF.

This clonotype was seen many times. The V and J genes are TRBV5-1 and TRBJ2-7; 7 nucleotides line up with TRBD1. The V gene's germline CDR1 is SGHRS and CDR2 YFSETQ. This CDR3 comprises 15 residues. V lost 4 bases, J lost 4 bases, and 11 bases stayed unmatched. CDR3 region: CASSLDTGTEYEQYF. The CDR3, as DNA: TGCGCCAGCAGCCTAGATACCGGGACAGAGTACGAGCAGTACTTC.

The chain is built from TRBV7-2 and TRBJ2-5; D is unclear. Trimming shortened V by 2 bases and J by 6 bases, and 16 bases separated the two germline ends. This CDR3 is 15 amino acids long. Germline loops: CDR1 SGHTA, CDR2 FQGNSA. The CDR3 region has the DNA TGTGCCAGCAGCTTATTTAATCTAGATGTAAAGACCCAGTACTTC. Amino acid sequence: CASSLFNLDVKTQYF.

This chain links TRBV4-1 with TRBJ2-2, with 11 bases matching TRBD2. With V trimmed by 2 bases and J by 0 bases, 5 bases remained unmatched. From germline, CDR1 is MGHRA and CDR2 YSYEKL. The CDR3 extends over 18 amino acids. In DNA form, the CDR3 reads TGCGCCAGCAGCCAACATAGGGGACTAGCGGCGAACACCGGGGAGCTGTTTTTT. This translates into CASSQHRGLAANTGELFF.

The gene calls are TRBV29-1 and TRBJ2-7, with D perhaps TRBD1 (6 bases). This CDR3 spans 11 amino acids. Germline CDR1 SQVTM, CDR2 ANQGSEA. V was shortened by 7 bases and J by 2 bases, with 9 bases between the two germline ends. In nucleotides, the CDR3 is TGCAGCGCGGGACAACCCTACGAGCAGTACTTC. Protein: CSAGQPYEQYF.

As to this clonotype: The conserved final phenylalanine or tryptophan is absent from the CDR3, which likely points to a read error. The chain uses TRBV18 and TRBJ2-7; D perhaps matches TRBD1 (6 bases). The germline V gene has CDR1 KGHSH and CDR2 LQKENI. Trimming took off 6 bases at V and 2 bases at J, with 14 bases between the two ends. The CDR3 length is 14 residues. Written as DNA, the CDR3 is TGTGCCAGCTCTTTGGGTCAGGGGCCCTACGAGCAGTACCTC. This gives the protein CASSLGQGPYEQYL.

This clonotype was counted many times. The V and J genes are TRBV6-1 and TRBJ2-4; 7 nucleotides match TRBD2. This CDR3 spans 17 amino acids. Germline V lookup: CDR1 MNHNS, CDR2 SASEGT. J lost 1 base, V lost 0 bases, and 6 bases had no gene match. CDR3 sequence (DNA): TGTGCCAGCAGTGAAGCGCGGGGGTTGGTGGCCAAAAACATTCAGTACTTC. Translating gives CASSEARGLVAKNIQYF.

This clonotype showed up many times. The gene calls are TRBV12-3 or TRBV12-4 and TRBJ2-1; 10 bases line up with TRBD2. With V trimmed by 6 bases and J by 7 bases, 9 bases remained unmatched. The CDR3 runs to 15 residues. The CDR3 bases are TGTGCCAGCAGGGACCTAGCGGGGGTTCGGAATGAGCAGTTCTTC. Amino acid sequence: CASRDLAGVRNEQFF.

In its sample, this clonotype was seen many times. This chain links TRBV2 with TRBJ2-7; 10 bases agree with TRBD1. The V gene's germline CDR1 is SNHLY and CDR2 FYNNEI. The CDR3 has 14 residues. V lost 10 bases and J lost 0; bases outside the gene matches: 6. In DNA, the CDR3 is TGTGCCACAGCCAGGGACAGGGGCTCCTACGAGCAGTACTTC. Encoded protein: CATARDRGSYEQYF.